The rows below give T cell receptor beta chains drawn from one sample of a study of CD8+CD57+ T cells in acquired aplastic anemia. TCRdb re-analysed the reads in MiXCR, keeping a single row per CDR3 protein. The sample has more than 250,000 distinct CDR3 sequences; around 60% are singletons. Sequencing was done on a sample of sorted CD4+, CD8+, or CD8+CD57+ T cells (not recorded which) from PBMCs. The receptors shown here come from a human donor with severe aplastic anemia or a healthy control (not recorded which). CDR3s include the opening cysteine and the closing phenylalanine or tryptophan. Each record gives: clone size, V gene, D gene, J gene, CDR3 protein, CDR3 DNA. A D gene is named only where the DNA matches it firmly. Clone size is not always given. Where it is, it says once, few, many or a class for expanded clones.

abundance: NA
v_gene: TRBV19
d_gene: NA
j_gene: TRBJ2-7
CDR3aa: CASSATDSYEQYF
CDR3nt: TGTGCCAGTAGCGCGACGGACTCCTACGAGCAGTACTTC

abundance: NA
v_gene: TRBV20-1
d_gene: NA
j_gene: TRBJ2-5
CDR3aa: CSARGQGAGTSGQETQYF
CDR3nt: TGCAGTGCTAGAGGACAGGGGGCCGGGACTAGCGGCCAAGAGACCCAGTACTTC

abundance: NA
v_gene: TRBV5-1
d_gene: NA
j_gene: TRBJ1-5
CDR3aa: CASSEQGYSNQPQHF
CDR3nt: TGCGCCAGCAGCGAACAGGGCTATAGCAATCAGCCCCAGCATTTT

abundance: NA
v_gene: TRBV19
d_gene: NA
j_gene: TRBJ1-6
CDR3aa: CASSDRPGPGGSPLHF
CDR3nt: TGTGCCAGTAGCGACCGACCCGGCCCGGGAGGGTCACCCCTCCACTTT

abundance: NA
v_gene: TRBV12-3/TRBV12-4
d_gene: TRBD1
j_gene: TRBJ1-3
CDR3aa: CASSSQGALGNTIYF
CDR3nt: TGTGCCAGCAGTTCCCAGGGGGCATTGGGAAACACCATATATTTT

abundance: many
v_gene: TRBV7-2
d_gene: NA
j_gene: TRBJ2-2
CDR3aa: CASSLTGVNTGELFF
CDR3nt: TGTGCCAGCAGCTTAACGGGGGTGAACACCGGGGAGCTGTTTTTT

abundance: NA
v_gene: TRBV19
d_gene: TRBD1
j_gene: TRBJ2-1
CDR3aa: CASSTIRDRVDNEQFF
CDR3nt: TGTGCCAGTAGTACTATCCGGGACAGGGTCGACAATGAGCAGTTCTTC

abundance: few
v_gene: TRBV29-1
d_gene: NA
j_gene: TRBJ1-2
CDR3aa: CSVRLQDYGYTF
CDR3nt: TGCAGCGTTAGGTTGCAAGACTATGGCTACACCTTC

abundance: NA
v_gene: TRBV20-1
d_gene: NA
j_gene: TRBJ1-5
CDR3aa: CSAGRPGRGQPQHF
CDR3nt: TGCAGTGCTGGCAGACCAGGGCGAGGTCAGCCCCAGCATTTT

abundance: many
v_gene: TRBV20-1
d_gene: NA
j_gene: TRBJ1-2
CDR3aa: CSARLGHSGGYTF
CDR3nt: TGCAGTGCTAGACTGGGCCATTCGGGAGGCTACACCTTC

abundance: NA
v_gene: TRBV7-8
d_gene: TRBD1
j_gene: TRBJ1-1
CDR3aa: CASSLAPGQGASTEAFF
CDR3nt: TGTGCCAGCAGCCTAGCTCCGGGACAGGGGGCATCTACTGAAGCTTTCTTT

abundance: NA
v_gene: TRBV2
d_gene: NA
j_gene: TRBJ1-5
CDR3aa: CASSAARHQPQHF
CDR3nt: TGTGCCAGCAGTGCGGCCAGACATCAGCCCCAGCATTTT

abundance: NA
v_gene: TRBV19
d_gene: NA
j_gene: TRBJ1-6
CDR3aa: CASSLGSTLHF
CDR3nt: TGTGCCAGTAGCTTAGGGAGCACCCTCCACTTT

abundance: few
v_gene: TRBV5-1
d_gene: TRBD1
j_gene: TRBJ2-5
CDR3aa: CASSRPQGADETQYF
CDR3nt: TGCGCCAGCAGCCGACCACAGGGGGCGGATGAGACCCAGTACTTC

abundance: NA
v_gene: TRBV20-1
d_gene: TRBD2
j_gene: TRBJ2-7
CDR3aa: CSARGGREGSEQYF
CDR3nt: TGCAGTGCTAGAGGTGGGCGGGAGGGGTCCGAGCAGTACTTC

abundance: few
v_gene: TRBV19
d_gene: TRBD2
j_gene: TRBJ2-4
CDR3aa: CASSHRGGRSKNIQYF
CDR3nt: TGTGCCAGTAGTCACCGGGGGGGGAGGTCCAAAAACATTCAGTACTTC

abundance: NA
v_gene: TRBV7-9
d_gene: NA
j_gene: TRBJ1-1
CDR3aa: CASSAQGSGTEAFF
CDR3nt: TGTGCCAGCAGCGCCCAGGGGTCGGGGACTGAAGCTTTCTTT

abundance: NA
v_gene: TRBV27
d_gene: TRBD1
j_gene: TRBJ2-7
CDR3aa: CASSSVRTGPYEQYF
CDR3nt: TGTGCCAGCAGTTCCGTCCGGACAGGTCCCTACGAGCAGTACTTC

abundance: NA
v_gene: TRBV9
d_gene: NA
j_gene: TRBJ2-3
CDR3aa: CASSSISVSTDTQYF
CDR3nt: TGTGCCAGCAGCTCTATCAGTGTGAGCACAGATACGCAGTATTTT

abundance: NA
v_gene: TRBV9
d_gene: TRBD1
j_gene: TRBJ2-1
CDR3aa: CASSPRSTGHEGNEQFF
CDR3nt: TGTGCCAGCAGCCCCCGTTCGACAGGGCATGAGGGGAATGAGCAGTTCTTC

abundance: few
v_gene: TRBV2
d_gene: NA
j_gene: TRBJ1-4
CDR3aa: CASRIGGKLFF
CDR3nt: TGTGCCAGCCGTATAGGTGGGAAACTGTTTTTT

abundance: NA
v_gene: TRBV10-2
d_gene: NA
j_gene: TRBJ2-7
CDR3aa: CASSEGRVIYEQYF
CDR3nt: TGCGCCAGCAGTGAGGGCAGGGTCATCTACGAGCAGTACTTC

abundance: NA
v_gene: TRBV24-1
d_gene: TRBD1
j_gene: TRBJ2-3
CDR3aa: CATSDQAGTGKGGTDTQYF
CDR3nt: TGTGCCACCAGTGACCAGGCCGGGACAGGGAAAGGGGGCACAGATACGCAGTATTTT

abundance: NA
v_gene: TRBV6-4
d_gene: NA
j_gene: TRBJ2-3
CDR3aa: CASSDSGEGTDTQYF
CDR3nt: TGTGCCAGCAGTGACTCCGGAGAGGGCACAGATACGCAGTATTTT

abundance: NA
v_gene: TRBV7-9
d_gene: TRBD1
j_gene: TRBJ2-5
CDR3aa: CASSLRTGPGLRETQYF
CDR3nt: TGTGCCAGCAGCTTACGGACAGGCCCGGGGTTAAGGGAGACCCAGTACTTC

abundance: NA
v_gene: TRBV20-1
d_gene: TRBD2
j_gene: TRBJ2-3
CDR3aa: CSALRLAGETDTQYF
CDR3nt: TGCAGTGCCCTCCGACTAGCGGGGGAGACAGATACGCAGTATTTT

abundance: few
v_gene: TRBV10-3
d_gene: TRBD2
j_gene: TRBJ2-3
CDR3aa: CAISETSGTDTQYF
CDR3nt: TGTGCCATCAGTGAGACTAGCGGGACAGATACGCAGTATTTT

abundance: many
v_gene: TRBV2
d_gene: NA
j_gene: TRBJ1-3
CDR3aa: CASSEDTSREGYSGNTIYF
CDR3nt: TGTGCCAGCAGTGAAGACACATCCAGGGAGGGTTACTCTGGAAACACCATATATTTT

abundance: NA
v_gene: TRBV11-2
d_gene: TRBD2
j_gene: TRBJ2-5
CDR3aa: CASSLERGGETQYF
CDR3nt: TGTGCCAGCAGCTTAGAAAGGGGAGGGGAGACCCAGTACTTC

abundance: NA
v_gene: TRBV29-1
d_gene: NA
j_gene: TRBJ1-2
CDR3aa: CSVVGGDGYTF
CDR3nt: TGCAGCGTTGTCGGGGGAGATGGCTACACCTTC

abundance: NA
v_gene: TRBV24-1
d_gene: NA
j_gene: TRBJ1-6
CDR3aa: CATSDAGVGPLHF
CDR3nt: TGTGCCACCAGTGATGCAGGGGTGGGACCCCTCCACTTT

abundance: NA
v_gene: TRBV2
d_gene: TRBD1
j_gene: TRBJ1-6
CDR3aa: CASRGQGRGSPLHF
CDR3nt: TGTGCCAGCAGGGGACAGGGGAGAGGGTCACCCCTCCACTTT

abundance: NA
v_gene: TRBV25-1
d_gene: TRBD2
j_gene: TRBJ2-3
CDR3aa: CASSEWTSGVPTDTQYF
CDR3nt: TGTGCCAGCAGTGAATGGACTAGCGGGGTCCCCACAGATACGCAGTATTTT

abundance: few
v_gene: TRBV20-1
d_gene: TRBD1
j_gene: TRBJ2-1
CDR3aa: CSVPTGGGEQFF
CDR3nt: TGCAGTGTTCCCACAGGGGGCGGTGAGCAGTTCTTC

abundance: NA
v_gene: TRBV20-1
d_gene: NA
j_gene: TRBJ1-2
CDR3aa: CSVGTVPYGYTF
CDR3nt: TGCAGCGTAGGGACGGTCCCCTATGGCTACACCTTC

abundance: many
v_gene: TRBV19
d_gene: NA
j_gene: TRBJ1-1
CDR3aa: CASTARRWNTEAFF
CDR3nt: TGTGCCAGTACCGCCAGGAGGTGGAACACTGAAGCTTTCTTT

abundance: NA
v_gene: TRBV29-1
d_gene: NA
j_gene: TRBJ1-3
CDR3aa: CSHSQGSGNTIYF
CDR3nt: TGCAGTCACTCACAGGGTTCTGGAAACACCATATATTTT

abundance: NA
v_gene: TRBV7-9
d_gene: NA
j_gene: TRBJ2-7
CDR3aa: CASSTGQYEQYF
CDR3nt: TGTGCCAGCAGCACCGGACAGTACGAGCAGTACTTC

abundance: once
v_gene: TRBV5-4
d_gene: TRBD2
j_gene: TRBJ2-3
CDR3aa: CASSEGLAGGLGNTQYF
CDR3nt: TGTGCCAGTAGCGAGGGACTAGCGGGGGGGCTCGGAAATACGCAGTACTTT

abundance: NA
v_gene: TRBV18
d_gene: NA
j_gene: TRBJ2-5
CDR3aa: CASSPPGSQETQYF
CDR3nt: TGTGCCAGCTCACCACCGGGCAGTCAAGAGACCCAGTACTTC

abundance: many
v_gene: TRBV9
d_gene: NA
j_gene: TRBJ1-3
CDR3aa: CASSPSGSGNTIYF
CDR3nt: TGTGCCAGCAGTCCCTCAGGTTCTGGAAACACCATATATTTT

abundance: NA
v_gene: TRBV6-4
d_gene: NA
j_gene: TRBJ2-3
CDR3aa: CASSSTERADTQYF
CDR3nt: TGTGCCAGCAGCTCAACCGAGCGTGCAGATACGCAGTATTTT

abundance: NA
v_gene: TRBV9
d_gene: TRBD1
j_gene: TRBJ2-7
CDR3aa: CASSLRTGFHEQYF
CDR3nt: TGTGCCAGCAGCCTTCGGACAGGGTTCCACGAGCAGTACTTC

abundance: NA
v_gene: TRBV9
d_gene: NA
j_gene: TRBJ1-1
CDR3aa: CASSPGEWYTEAFF
CDR3nt: TGTGCCAGTAGCCCAGGGGAATGGTACACTGAAGCTTTCTTT

abundance: many
v_gene: TRBV19
d_gene: NA
j_gene: TRBJ1-5
CDR3aa: CASNRQIYSNQPQHF
CDR3nt: TGTGCCAGTAATCGACAGATATATAGCAATCAGCCCCAGCATTTT

abundance: NA
v_gene: TRBV7-3
d_gene: NA
j_gene: TRBJ2-3
CDR3aa: CASSLNRVSDTQYF
CDR3nt: TGTGCCAGCAGCTTAAACAGGGTATCAGATACGCAGTATTTT

abundance: NA
v_gene: TRBV12-5
d_gene: NA
j_gene: TRBJ2-5
CDR3aa: CASGLGSQYQETQYF
CDR3nt: TGTGCTAGTGGTTTGGGCAGTCAGTACCAAGAGACCCAGTACTTC

abundance: NA
v_gene: TRBV10-3
d_gene: TRBD1
j_gene: TRBJ1-1
CDR3aa: CAISRQGVNTEAFF
CDR3nt: TGTGCCATCTCTAGACAGGGGGTGAACACTGAAGCTTTCTTT

abundance: NA
v_gene: TRBV20-1
d_gene: NA
j_gene: TRBJ2-5
CDR3aa: CSASPPKGLGETQYF
CDR3nt: TGCAGTGCTAGCCCCCCTAAGGGGCTGGGGGAGACCCAGTACTTC

abundance: NA
v_gene: TRBV20-1
d_gene: NA
j_gene: TRBJ2-5
CDR3aa: CSVSSRRNRQETQYF
CDR3nt: TGCAGTGTTTCAAGTAGGCGGAACCGGCAAGAGACCCAGTACTTC

abundance: few
v_gene: TRBV2
d_gene: NA
j_gene: TRBJ1-2
CDR3aa: CASRERTQRVCTF
CDR3nt: TGTGCCAGCAGGGAACGGACACAAAGAGTTTGCACCTTC

abundance: once
v_gene: TRBV24-1
d_gene: NA
j_gene: TRBJ1-1
CDR3aa: CATRAGVNTEAFF
CDR3nt: TGTGCCACCAGAGCCGGGGTGAACACTGAAGCTTTCTTT

abundance: NA
v_gene: TRBV7-6
d_gene: NA
j_gene: TRBJ1-1
CDR3aa: CATGDMNTEAFF
CDR3nt: TGTGCCACCGGAGACATGAACACTGAAGCTTTCTTT

abundance: few
v_gene: TRBV15
d_gene: NA
j_gene: TRBJ1-2
CDR3aa: CATSRDKIYGYTF
CDR3nt: TGTGCCACCAGCAGAGATAAGATCTATGGCTACACCTTC

abundance: few
v_gene: TRBV24-1
d_gene: TRBD2
j_gene: TRBJ2-1
CDR3aa: CATSENGRAVNEQFF
CDR3nt: TGTGCCACCAGTGAAAATGGGAGGGCCGTCAATGAGCAGTTCTTC